This T cell receptor (beta chain) emerged from a study of T cell responses to AZD1222 COVID-19 vaccine. Notes on the study in general: Clonal diversity may have been underestimated, and the donors were mostly white British, with more females than males. Just a handful of AZD1222 recipients were seropositive at baseline. The breadth and depth of Spike-specific TCRs increased once two AZD1222 doses had been given.

Here immunoSEQ multiplex PCR was the method, and the copy in TCRdb shows in-frame clones only, minus some. The sample lists about 83,000 clones; approximately 88% were seen once. Details on this clone: Its cognate antigen is unknown.

The germline gives CDR1 LNHDA, CDR2 SQIVND (reference sequence). V lost 5 bases, J lost 0 bases, and 13 bases lay in between. The CDR3 contains 15 residues. The TCR comes from an adult in good health. Sequences were derived from peripheral blood, sampled on day 0 of MenACWY control vaccination. The V call is TRBV19, the J call TRBJ1-1, with D unresolved. Written as DNA, the CDR3 is TGTGCCAGTAGTCCCTCAAGTCGAATGAACACTGAAGCTTTCTTT. Its protein product is CASSPSSRMNTEAFF.